Following are 13 T cell receptor beta chains from one sample sequenced in a study of blood T cell repertoires in COVID-19. Sequencing was performed with immunoSEQ multiplex PCR; in TCRdb, only in-frame clones are kept and a portion is missing. The table has 150,000 to 200,000 clones, roughly 84% seen once. Material: peripheral blood. The receptors originated from a woman at least 80 years old with active or convalescent COVID-19.

The chain employs TRBV6-5 and TRBJ2-5, with 7 bases aligning to TRBD1. Germline assignment: CDR1 MNHEY and CDR2 SVGAGI. The trim removed 1 base at V and 7 bases at J, leaving 3 bases unmatched. The CDR3 is made up of 13 amino acids. The CDR3 is CASSYYRGGTQYF. In DNA, the CDR3 is TGTGCCAGCAGTTACTACAGGGGCGGGACCCAGTACTTC.

The count of this clone is one. This rearrangement joins TRBV5-4 to TRBJ2-3, with 8 bases that match TRBD2. V trimming: 5 bases; J trimming: 2 bases; junction bases outside the gene matches: 13. The V gene's germline CDR1 is SGHNT and CDR2 YYREEE (reference sequence). CDR3 length equals 17 residues. For the CDR3, the DNA is TGTGCCAGCAGTTCAACCGGGGGGCGGGGGGACACAGATACGCAGTATTTT. Protein sequence: CASSSTGGRGDTDTQYF.

This clone appeared a few times. Here the CDR3 DNA reads TGTGCCAGCAGCCGGGGAGTAGGATTCATGAACACTGAAGCTTTCTTT. This translates into CASSRGVGFMNTEAFF. This rearrangement joins TRBV7-2 to TRBJ1-1; D not resolved. The CDR3 is 16 residues long. Germline V CDR1 and CDR2: SGHTA, FQGNSA. Trimming took off 5 bases at V and 0 bases at J, with 16 bases between the two ends.

The chain uses TRBV5-5 and TRBJ2-4, with TRBD1 identical over 9 bases. Germline V gives CDR1 SGHKS, CDR2 YYEKEE (reference sequence). V was clipped by 1 base and J by 2 bases; unmatched bases: 4. The CDR3 has 16 residues. CDR3 in amino acids: CASSLTGGGTKNIQYF. In DNA form, the CDR3 reads TGTGCCAGCAGCTTGACAGGGGGCGGAACCAAAAACATTCAGTACTTC. Drawing the rest from reference TRBV5-5 and TRBJ2-4, the complete variable domain is DAGVTQSPTHLIKTRGQQVTLRCSPISGHKSVSWYQQVLGQGPQFIFQYYEKEERGRGNFPDRFSARQFPNYSSELNVNALLLGDSALYLCASSLTGGGTKNIQYFGAGTRLSVL.

The chain combines TRBV13 with TRBJ2-1; a weak D match, TRBD1 (5 bases). Germline V gene sequence: CDR1 PRHDT, CDR2 FYEKMQ (reference sequence). Trimming cost V 6 bases and J 2 bases, with 14 bases left between them. This CDR3 has 15 residues. CDR3 region: CASRRTGATYNEQFF. The CDR3 DNA reads as TGTGCCAGCAGACGAACTGGGGCTACCTACAATGAGCAGTTCTTC. The whole variable domain, filled in from reference TRBV13 and TRBJ2-1, reads AAGVIQSPRHLIKEKRETATLKCYPIPRHDTVYWYQQGPGQDPQFLISFYEKMQSDKGSIPDRFSAQQFSDYHSELNMSSLELGDSALYFCASRRTGATYNEQFFGPGTRLTVL.

The chain combines TRBV14 with TRBJ2-2, with 8 bases fitting TRBD1. V trimming: 0 bases; J trimming: 5 bases; junction bases outside the gene matches: 5. Germline CDR1 reads SGHDN; CDR2 reads FVKESK. The length of the CDR3 is 16 residues. The CDR3: CASSQEDRDRTGELFF. As DNA, the CDR3 is TGTGCCAGCAGCCAAGAAGACAGGGACAGGACCGGGGAGCTGTTTTTT. Based on the CDR3 plus reference TRBV14 and TRBJ2-2, the full variable domain is EAGVTQFPSHSVIEKGQTVTLRCDPISGHDNLYWYRRVMGKEIKFLLHFVKESKQDESGMPNNRFLAERTGGTYSTLKVQPAELEDSGVYFCASSQEDRDRTGELFFGEGSRLTVL.

This rearrangement joins TRBV10-3 to TRBJ1-4, with D possibly TRBD1 on 5 matching bases. From germline, CDR1 is ENHRY and CDR2 SYGVKD. Trimming pared 2 bases from V and 2 bases from J, leaving 6 bases between. The CDR3 covers 14 residues. The CDR3 DNA reads as TGTGCCATCAGTGAGGGGGCGACTAATGAAAAACTGTTTTTT. Its translation: CAISEGATNEKLFF.

CDR3 sequence reads: CASRDGTKYEQYF. DNA for the CDR3: TGTGCCAGCAGAGACGGGACAAAGTACGAGCAGTACTTC. This sequence joins TRBV6-5 and TRBJ2-7; D is possibly TRBD1 (6 bases). V gave up 6 bases and J gave up 4 bases, with 13 bases separating them. This CDR3 has 13 amino acids. Per germline, CDR1 MNHEY and CDR2 SVGAGI.

The chain couples TRBV7-2 to TRBJ1-3; 9 bases align to TRBD1. This CDR3 is 15 amino acids long. Germline trimming cut 1 base from V and 4 bases from J; bases unmatched to any gene: 2. Per the germline V gene, CDR1 is SGHTA and CDR2 is FQGNSA. CDR3 protein: CASSLDRGRGNTIYF. The DNA for the CDR3 is TGTGCCAGCAGCTTAGACAGGGGGCGCGGAAACACCATATATTTT.

The J gene is TRBJ2-7, the V gene TRBV7-2; D perhaps matches TRBD1 (6 bases). There are 15 residues in the CDR3. In germline, CDR1 is SGHTA, CDR2 FQGNSA. V was cut by 4 bases and J by 0 bases, with 13 bases left in between. CDR3 residues: CASSSGAASSYEQYF. In nucleotides, the CDR3 is TGTGCCAGCAGCTCAGGGGCCGCTAGCTCCTACGAGCAGTACTTC.

The CDR3 region is CASSQVPPDGPKGYTF. CDR3 nucleotide sequence: TGCGCCAGCAGCCAAGTACCTCCGGACGGTCCTAAGGGGTACACCTTC. The chain carries TRBV4-1 and TRBJ1-2; a weak D match, TRBD1 (5 bases). CDR1 is MGHRA, CDR2 YSYEKL, per germline. The CDR3 contains 16 residues. Trimming pared 1 base from V and 11 bases from J, leaving 23 bases between.

The sample holds one count of this clone. Other DNA variants within this sample encode the same CDR3. The chain combines TRBV5-1 with TRBJ2-7; the match to TRBD1 covers 8 bases. The CDR3 covers 14 residues. V was pared by 2 bases and J by 1 base, with 2 bases of the junction left unmatched. Looked up from germline, CDR1 is SGHRS and CDR2 is YFSETQ. CDR3 sequence reads: CASSLGQGSYEQYF. The CDR3 DNA is TGCGCCAGCAGCTTAGGACAGGGATCCTACGAGCAGTACTTC.

The J gene is TRBJ1-3, the V gene TRBV5-1, with no clear D. The CDR3 contains 16 residues. The ends were cut back, 0 bases at V and 0 bases at J, with 10 bases in the middle. Germline assignment: CDR1 SGHRS and CDR2 YFSETQ. The CDR3 DNA is TGCGCCAGCAGCTTGGGAGGGCAGCTCTCTGGAAACACCATATATTTT. Translation gives CASSLGGQLSGNTIYF. Using reference TRBV5-1 and TRBJ1-3 for the parts outside the CDR3, the full variable domain is KAGVTQTPRYLIKTRGQQVTLSCSPISGHRSVSWYQQTPGQGLQFLFEYFSETQRNKGNFPGRFSGRQFSNSRSEMNVSTLELGDSALYLCASSLGGQLSGNTIYFGEGSWLTVV.